Following are 29 T cell receptor beta chains from one sample sequenced in a study of OX40 agonist ivuxolimab in advanced cancers. The repertoire was sequenced with immunoSEQ multiplex PCR; TCRdb's copy has only in-frame clones and lacks some. Of some 86,000 clones listed, 91% were seen once; the top ten hold about 8.5%. The input for sequencing was CD4+ or CD8+ T cells sorted from blood, taken in a trial of the OX40 agonist ivuxolimab. These receptors were taken from an adult with an advanced solid tumor such as melanoma, head and neck, liver or kidney cancer.

The rearrangement joins TRBV2 to TRBJ1-1, with 7 nucleotides matching TRBD1. J gave up 3 bases and V 2 bases, and 6 bases lay outside the gene matches. This CDR3 contains 15 residues. Germline CDR1 SNHLY, CDR2 FYNNEI. The CDR3 DNA reads TGTGCCAGCAGTGAAACCGCGGGACAGTACACTGAAGCTTTCTTT. Translated: CASSETAGQYTEAFF.

The chain employs TRBV19 and TRBJ1-1; 9 bases are a match to TRBD1. CDR1 and CDR2 from the germline V gene are LNHDA and SQIVND (reference sequence). This CDR3 region has 19 residues. The V segment lost 9 bases and the J segment 3 bases; nucleotides outside the gene matches: 23. The CDR3 nucleotides read TGTGCCAGCAACTCTCATCACAGGGGGCGATACGAAGGGGACACTGAAGCTTTCTTT. This sequence encodes CASNSHHRGRYEGDTEAFF.

The rearrangement uses TRBV6-6 and TRBJ2-7, with TRBD1 matching 8 bases. V dropped 4 bases and J dropped 0; count of bases not matched to a gene: 2. Germline CDR1 is MNHNY and CDR2 is SVGAGI (reference sequence). This CDR3 region has 14 residues. This CDR3 is CASSFQGASYEQYF. The DNA of the CDR3 is TGTGCCAGCAGTTTCCAGGGGGCCTCCTACGAGCAGTACTTC.

V usage is TRBV10-1 and J usage is TRBJ2-7; possibly TRBD1 for D (5 bases). Germline assignment: CDR1 WNHNN and CDR2 SYGVQD (reference sequence). CDR3 length equals 13 residues. Trimming cost V 2 bases and J 8 bases, with 13 bases left between them. The CDR3 is CASSEVRAGQQYF. CDR3 nucleotide sequence: TGCGCCAGCAGTGAGGTCAGGGCAGGCCAGCAGTACTTC.

The chain combines TRBV5-6 with TRBJ2-7, with 7 bases fitting TRBD1. CDR3 length: 14 residues. The V and J ends lost 4 bases and 2 bases, in that order; junction bases with no gene match: 6. Per germline, CDR1 SGHDT and CDR2 YYEEEE. CDR3 nucleotides: TGTGCCAGCAGCAGGGGGACAGAGACCTACGAGCAGTACTTC. Amino acids: CASSRGTETYEQYF.

The CDR3 sequence is CASSFFQNTGELFF. In DNA, the CDR3 is TGTGCCAGCAGTTTTTTCCAGAACACCGGGGAGCTGTTTTTT. The chain links TRBV27 to TRBJ2-2; no clear D gene. Germline V gene sequence: CDR1 MNHEY, CDR2 SMNVEV (reference sequence). Between the trimmed V and J ends, which lost 3 bases and 1 base, there was a span of 6 bases. The CDR3 runs 14 residues.

This chain joins TRBV27 and TRBJ2-3; 7 bases agree with TRBD2. With V trimmed by 2 bases and J by 4 bases, 9 bases remained unmatched. The CDR3 loop spans 16 amino acids. CDR1 is MNHEY and CDR2 is SMNVEV in the germline V gene (reference sequence). The CDR3 loop is CASSLLFGGSPDTQYF. CDR3 in DNA: TGTGCCAGCAGTTTACTTTTCGGCGGGAGTCCAGATACGCAGTATTTT.

V is TRBV5-1 and J is TRBJ1-3, with 7 positions matching TRBD1. Germline CDR1 is SGHRS and CDR2 is YFSETQ. The CDR3 runs to 16 residues. V trimming: 4 bases; J trimming: 9 bases; junction bases outside the gene matches: 16. The CDR3 DNA is TGCGCCAGCAGCCCGGGGACAGTAAAAGAGAGGGGCACCATATATTTT. Translated, it gives CASSPGTVKERGTIYF.

The chain employs TRBV2 and TRBJ2-5; no clear D. CDR3 length: 13 amino acids. The V end was cut by 3 bases, the J end by 5 bases, with 10 bases between. Germline V CDR1 and CDR2: SNHLY, FYNNEI. The DNA of the CDR3 is TGTGCCAGCAGTGATCCTGGTACGGAGACCCAGTACTTC. Its protein is CASSDPGTETQYF.

This chain links TRBV30 with TRBJ2-2; D uncertain. The tail of the sequence fits TRBJ1-3 better, so the J call may be wrong. The CDR3 totals 11 residues. CDR1 GTSNPN and CDR2 SVGIG come from the germline V gene (reference sequence). The chain's CDR3 is CAWSGGNTIYF. The DNA for the CDR3 is TGTGCCTGGAGTGGGGGAAACACCATATATTTT.

This sequence joins TRBV5-6 and TRBJ2-5; D is uncertain. The end of the DNA aligns better with TRBJ2-7, so the J call may be wrong. Germline CDR1 SGHDT, CDR2 YYEEEE. The CDR3 runs 12 residues. CDR3 sequence (DNA): TGTGCCAGCAGCAGTGGATGGTACGAGCAGTACTTC. Translation: CASSSGWYEQYF.

The chain uses TRBV19 and TRBJ1-4; 9 bases fit TRBD1. Trimming at V came to 4 bases and at J to 0 bases, leaving 0 bases not matched to a gene. In germline, CDR1 is LNHDA, CDR2 SQIVND (reference sequence). The CDR3 runs to 15 residues. CDR3 sequence reads: CASSRTGATNEKLFF. CDR3 nucleotide sequence: TGTGCCAGTAGTAGGACAGGGGCAACTAATGAAAAACTGTTTTTT. The whole variable domain, remainder taken from reference TRBV19 and TRBJ1-4, is DGGITQSPKYLFRKEGQNVTLSCEQNLNHDAMYWYRQDPGQGLRLIYYSQIVNDFQKGDIAEGYSVSREKKESFPLTVTSAQKNPTAFYLCASSRTGATNEKLFFGSGTQLSVL.

CDR3 coding DNA: TGTGCCAGCAGTTGGGACAGCCGGGGCTACACCTTC. Encoded protein: CASSWDSRGYTF. This sequence joins TRBV28 and TRBJ1-2; the match to TRBD1 covers 7 bases. The CDR3 is made up of 12 amino acids. V shed 4 bases and J 8 bases; nucleotides not matched to a gene: 4. Germline V gene lookup returns CDR1 MDHEN and CDR2 SYDVKM.

This chain connects TRBV27 to TRBJ1-1; the D is unclear. V shed 5 bases and J shed 4 bases, with 14 bases lying between them. The CDR3 is 14 residues long. Germline CDR1 and CDR2: MNHEY and SMNVEV (reference sequence). The CDR3 coding sequence is TGTGCCAGCAGTACCTACAGCACATTCACTGAAGCTTTCTTT. It yields the protein CASSTYSTFTEAFF.

This clone occurred a few times. V is TRBV5-3 and J is TRBJ1-5; the match to TRBD1 covers 8 bases. TRBV5-3 is given ORF status, its function remaining uncertain. V was clipped by 5 bases and J by 5 bases; unmatched bases: 9. The CDR3 runs to 15 residues. The CDR3 sequence is CARRIPDRDDQPQHF. The CDR3 nucleotides read TGTGCCAGAAGAATACCGGACAGGGATGATCAGCCCCAGCATTTT.

The rearrangement uses TRBV5-6 and TRBJ2-7; D might be TRBD1 (6 bases). The germline CDR1 and CDR2 sequences are SGHDT and YYEEEE. V was trimmed by 2 bases and J by 0 bases, leaving 12 bases between them. The CDR3 extends over 15 amino acids. In nucleotides, the CDR3 is TGTGCCAGCAGCTTCGGGACATCATTCTCCTACGAGCAGTACTTC. Amino acids: CASSFGTSFSYEQYF.

The V gene is TRBV11-2, the J gene TRBJ1-4, with 7 nucleotides matching TRBD1. Trimming at V came to 6 bases and at J to 7 bases, leaving 8 bases not matched to a gene. The CDR3 totals 14 residues. Germline V lookup: CDR1 SGHAT, CDR2 FQNNGV. The CDR3 here is CASRGKGASEKLFF. DNA for the CDR3: TGTGCCAGCAGGGGGAAGGGGGCGAGTGAAAAACTGTTTTTT.

The CDR3 here is CAISDLGQLNYGYTF. The DNA for the CDR3 is TGTGCCATCAGTGACTTAGGCCAACTTAACTATGGCTACACCTTC. The gene calls are TRBV10-3 and TRBJ1-2; D gene ambiguous. The CDR3 loop spans 15 amino acids. The germline V and J ends were trimmed by 3 bases and 1 base, with 12 bases remaining between them. CDR1 is ENHRY and CDR2 is SYGVKD in the germline V gene.

This clone was seen once. The V call is TRBV18, the J call TRBJ2-2; no clear D gene. Germline CDR1 reads KGHSH; CDR2 reads LQKENI. V gave up 1 base and J gave up 4 bases, with 10 bases separating them. The CDR3 covers 15 residues. CDR3 residues: CASSPRSGGTGELFF. CDR3 nucleotide sequence: TGTGCCAGCTCACCACGGTCCGGTGGCACCGGGGAGCTGTTTTTT.

The genes are TRBV11-3 and TRBJ2-2, with D perhaps matching TRBD1 (5 bases). From germline, CDR1 is SGHNT and CDR2 YENEEA. Trimming pared 5 bases from V and 3 bases from J, leaving 22 bases between. CDR3 length: 18 residues. In nucleotides, the CDR3 is TGTGCCAGCAGCCCTTTCGCCCGCAGGGAAAGGGACACCGGGGAGCTGTTTTTT. It is translated as CASSPFARRERDTGELFF.

This clone has a single count. J is TRBJ2-1 and V is TRBV5-6, with 12 bases lining up with TRBD2. V lost 4 bases to trimming and J lost 7 bases; unmatched junction nucleotides: 6. Looked up from germline, CDR1 is SGHDT and CDR2 is YYEEEE. This CDR3 contains 15 residues. The CDR3 DNA follows: TGTGCCAGCAGCCCTGGACTAGCGGGGATTAATGAGCAGTTCTTC. Residues: CASSPGLAGINEQFF.

The gene calls are TRBV21-1 and TRBJ2-3. TRBV21-1 is tagged as a pseudogene. The CDR3 spans 15 residues. CDR3 in DNA: TGTGCCAGCAGCAAAGTGGGTCTTAGCACAGATACGCAGTATTTT. It encodes CASSKVGLSTDTQYF.

The V gene is TRBV2, the J gene TRBJ2-3; D unresolved. V was trimmed by 8 bases and J by 5 bases, leaving 8 bases between them. CDR1 is SNHLY, CDR2 FYNNEI, per germline. The CDR3 covers 11 residues. CDR3 amino acids: CASPKLDTQYF. In nucleotides, the CDR3 is TGTGCCAGCCCCAAGCTAGATACGCAGTATTTT.

This clone was recorded once. The chain couples TRBV30 to TRBJ2-2; no clear D. Germline lookup yields CDR1 GTSNPN and CDR2 SVGIG (reference sequence). CDR3 length: 12 amino acids. The V gene lost 0 bases and the J gene lost 8 bases, with 7 bases spanning the gap. The CDR3 DNA sequence: TGTGCCTGGAGTGTAGTAGTTGGGGAGCTGTTTTTT. Residues: CAWSVVVGELFF.

The V call is TRBV19, the J call TRBJ2-7; possible D gene TRBD1, 6 bases. The V and J ends lost 9 bases and 5 bases respectively, with 17 bases between them. Germline CDR1 reads LNHDA; CDR2 reads SQIVND (reference sequence). The CDR3 is 13 amino acids. In nucleotides, the CDR3 is TGTGCCAGGGAACGCGGCAGGGGAGACGAGCAGTACTTC. This sequence encodes CARERGRGDEQYF. Looking up the rest from reference TRBV19 and TRBJ2-7 gives the full variable domain: DGGITQSPKYLFRKEGQNVTLSCEQNLNHDAMYWYRQDPGQGLRLIYYSQIVNDFQKGDIAEGYSVSREKKESFPLTVTSAQKNPTAFYLCARERGRGDEQYFGPGTRLTVT.

The chain carries TRBV4-1 and TRBJ2-7, with 12 positions matching TRBD2. The germline CDR1 and CDR2 sequences are MGHRA and YSYEKL. The CDR3 is 15 amino acids. The V gene end was trimmed by 6 bases and the J gene end by 3 bases; junction bases not matched to a gene: 6. CDR3 nucleotides: TGCGCCAGCAGTCCTAGCGGGAGGGCCTACTACGAGCAGTACTTC. Its translation is CASSPSGRAYYEQYF.

This clone was observed once. This sequence joins TRBV20-1 and TRBJ1-1; 8 nucleotides match TRBD1. With V trimmed by 5 bases and J by 7 bases, 3 bases remained unmatched. Germline V gene sequence: CDR1 DFQATT, CDR2 SNEGSKA (reference sequence). The length of the CDR3 is 11 residues. The CDR3 nucleotides read TGCAGTGCTGGACAGGGCTATGAAGCTTTCTTT. Translated: CSAGQGYEAFF.

V usage is TRBV11-3 and J usage is TRBJ2-4, with D maybe TRBD2 (5 bases). Trimming cost V 4 bases and J 1 base, with 14 bases left between them. The CDR3 is 16 amino acids. Germline V gene lookup returns CDR1 SGHNT and CDR2 YENEEA. CDR3 bases: TGTGCCAGCAGCTCCGGAGGATTTTTTGCCAAAAACATTCAGTACTTC. Translation: CASSSGGFFAKNIQYF.

The rearrangement links TRBV9 to TRBJ1-3; D unresolved. V lost 3 bases and J 2 bases, leaving 6 bases between the germline ends. Germline CDR1 is SGDLS and CDR2 is YYNGEE. There are 13 residues in the CDR3. The CDR3 spells CASSEVPGNTIYF. CDR3 coding DNA: TGTGCCAGCAGCGAGGTCCCTGGAAACACCATATATTTT.